Listed below are T cell receptor beta chains from one sample, sequenced in a study of cytomegalovirus exposure and HLA in healthy donors. Data came from immunoSEQ multiplex PCR; TCRdb stores just in-frame clones and leaves some out. Among approximately 120,000 clones listed, around two thirds were seen once. The specimen was PBMCs. These receptors all come from a man aged 60-69 years in good health and CMV-seropositive. Each CDR3 is given with its conserved first and last residue. A D gene is named only where the DNA matches it firmly. Clone size is stated in some rows and not others, as once, few, many or a class when expanded.

D	V	J	size	CDR3	DNA
TRBD1	TRBV29-1	TRBJ1-1	NA	CSVVGQGGKSTEAFF	TGCAGCGTTGTTGGACAGGGTGGAAAGAGCACTGAAGCTTTCTTT
TRBD1	TRBV28	TRBJ2-1	NA	CASSFWDRQGRPLSSYNEQFF	TGTGCCAGCAGTTTTTGGGACCGACAGGGAAGGCCCTTGAGCTCCTACAATGAGCAGTTCTTC
TRBD2	TRBV10-1	TRBJ2-7	NA	CASSPGTTVDEQYF	TGCGCCAGCAGCCCCGGGACTACCGTAGACGAGCAGTACTTC
NA	TRBV2	TRBJ2-7	NA	CASNRQLTYEQYF	TGTGCCAGCAACCGACAGCTGACTTACGAGCAGTACTTC
TRBD2	TRBV11-2	TRBJ2-4	once	CASSSERAGGPQYF	TGTGCCAGCAGCTCAGAACGTGCGGGGGGACCTCAGTACTTC
TRBD2	TRBV5-1	TRBJ2-3	NA	CASSQGAIGGISTDTQYF	TGCGCCAGCAGCCAAGGGGCAATCGGGGGGATAAGCACAGATACGCAGTATTTT
NA	TRBV11-2	TRBJ2-7	NA	CASSRPAGSSTYEQYF	TGTGCCAGCAGCCGCCCGGCAGGCTCTTCGACCTACGAGCAGTACTTC
NA	TRBV28	TRBJ2-3	NA	CASSFVATDTQYF	TGTGCCAGCAGTTTTGTGGCCACAGATACGCAGTATTTT
TRBD2	TRBV7-3	TRBJ2-1	NA	CASSLSGGGEQFF	TGTGCCAGCAGCTTATCGGGGGGAGGTGAGCAGTTCTTC
NA	TRBV20-1	TRBJ2-3	once	CSAPTDTQYF	TGCAGTGCTCCAACAGATACGCAGTATTTT
NA	TRBV7-7	TRBJ2-3	few	CASSSSISTDTQYF	TGTGCTAGCAGCTCCTCGATTAGTACAGATACGCAGTATTTT
TRBD1	TRBV5-6	TRBJ2-1	NA	CASSLGTGSYNEQFF	TGTGCCAGCAGCTTGGGGACAGGGTCCTACAATGAGCAGTTCTTC
NA	TRBV5-1	TRBJ2-7	NA	CASSLVAGTYEQYF	TGCGCCAGCAGCTTGGTCGCCGGGACCTACGAGCAGTACTTC
TRBD2	TRBV5-1	TRBJ2-5	NA	CASSGGLAGRETQYF	TGCGCCAGCAGCGGAGGGCTAGCGGGGCGAGAGACCCAGTACTTC
TRBD1	TRBV4-1	TRBJ2-7	NA	CASSLSRDRVYEQYF	TGCGCCAGCAGCCTTAGTCGGGACAGGGTCTACGAGCAGTACTTC
TRBD1	TRBV7-2	TRBJ1-5	NA	CASSQGAGGQPQHF	TGTGCCAGCAGCCAGGGGGCAGGGGGACAGCCCCAGCATTTT
TRBD1	TRBV6-4	TRBJ1-6	NA	CASSPTPVTGGKYNSPLHF	TGTGCCAGCAGTCCTACCCCGGTTACAGGGGGAAAGTATAATTCACCCCTCCACTTT
NA	TRBV4-1	TRBJ2-1	NA	CASSQDVGAHNEQFF	TGCGCCAGCAGCCAGGATGTGGGGGCACACAATGAGCAGTTCTTC
NA	TRBV5-1	TRBJ1-5	NA	CASSLGPEGNQPQHF	TGCGCCAGCAGCTTGGGGCCGGAGGGCAATCAGCCCCAGCATTTT
NA	TRBV7-6	TRBJ1-1	few	CASSLEQNTEAFF	TGTGCCAGCAGCTTAGAACAGAACACTGAAGCTTTCTTT
NA	TRBV11-2	TRBJ2-1	NA	CASSFHSVGEQFF	TGTGCCAGCAGCTTTCATAGCGTTGGTGAGCAGTTCTTC
NA	TRBV2	TRBJ2-3	few	CASSEARRGGTQYF	TGTGCCAGCAGTGAAGCGCGACGAGGGGGTACGCAGTATTTT
NA	TRBV5-8	TRBJ1-5	once	CASTPTRDQPQHF	TGTGCCAGCACCCCCACCCGGGATCAGCCCCAGCATTTT
TRBD1	TRBV11-2	TRBJ2-7	NA	CASSLGGGGYEQYF	TGTGCCAGCAGCTTAGGAGGGGGCGGCTACGAGCAGTACTTC
TRBD1	TRBV7-7	TRBJ2-2	NA	CASSDLYRGSNTGELFF	TGTGCTAGCAGCGATCTTTACAGGGGTTCGAACACCGGGGAGCTGTTTTTT
NA	TRBV5-1	TRBJ1-3	once	CASSEDGVWAGNTIYF	TGCGCCAGCAGCGAAGACGGGGTGTGGGCTGGAAACACCATATATTTT
NA	TRBV28	TRBJ1-4	NA	CASSIAGAGEKLFF	TGTGCCAGCAGTATTGCGGGGGCGGGTGAAAAACTGTTTTTT
NA	TRBV11-2	TRBJ1-1	NA	CASRPDFQNTEAFF	TGTGCCAGCAGACCGGACTTCCAGAACACTGAAGCTTTCTTT
NA	TRBV5-6	TRBJ1-4	NA	CASSFGAGRGEKLFF	TGTGCCAGCAGCTTCGGGGCCGGGAGGGGTGAAAAACTGTTTTTT
NA	TRBV9	TRBJ1-1	few	CASSVGGRGEAFF	TGTGCCAGCAGCGTAGGGGGCAGGGGCGAAGCTTTCTTT
TRBD2	TRBV5-6	TRBJ2-1	few	CASSLMTSGNNEQFF	TGTGCCAGCAGCTTAATGACTAGCGGGAACAATGAGCAGTTCTTC
TRBD1	TRBV4-1	TRBJ2-5	NA	CASSQTVRGDRRETQYF	TGCGCCAGCAGCCAAACGGTTAGGGGGGACAGGAGGGAGACCCAGTACTTC
TRBD1	TRBV28	TRBJ1-5	NA	CASSLGQSHQPQHF	TGTGCCAGCAGTTTGGGACAGTCCCATCAGCCCCAGCATTTT
NA	TRBV6-5	TRBJ1-3	NA	CASSYAGGDTIYF	TGTGCCAGCAGTTACGCTGGGGGGGACACCATATATTTT
TRBD1	TRBV29-1	TRBJ2-7	once	CSVLMTGGSYEQYF	TGCAGCGTCCTTATGACAGGGGGGTCCTACGAGCAGTACTTC
TRBD2	TRBV5-1	TRBJ2-5	NA	CASSLTSGVETQYF	TGCGCCAGCAGCTTGACTAGCGGGGTTGAGACCCAGTACTTC
NA	TRBV5-6	TRBJ1-2	NA	CASSNWGDYGYTF	TGTGCCAGCAGCAACTGGGGAGACTATGGCTACACCTTC
NA	TRBV23-1	TRBJ1-6	few	CASSRRGQHDSPLHF	TGCGCCAGCAGTCGACGAGGACAGCACGACTCACCCCTCCACTTT
NA	TRBV27	TRBJ1-4	few	CASAPTPAEDEKLFF	TGTGCCAGCGCCCCCACACCCGCAGAGGATGAAAAACTGTTTTTT
TRBD2	TRBV9	TRBJ2-5	once	CASGRGGPQTQYF	TGTGCCAGCGGGCGGGGGGGACCACAGACCCAGTACTTC
NA	TRBV7-8	TRBJ1-5	NA	CASSLGHHSNQPQHF	TGTGCCAGCAGCTTGGGACATCATAGCAATCAGCCCCAGCATTTT
NA	TRBV10-1	TRBJ2-3	few	CASSDVQKDTQYF	TGCGCCAGCAGTGATGTGCAGAAGGATACGCAGTATTTT
NA	TRBV9	TRBJ1-1	NA	CASSVAALGGEAFF	TGTGCCAGCAGCGTAGCCGCCCTGGGAGGGGAAGCTTTCTTT
TRBD2	TRBV5-1	TRBJ2-3	once	CASSQTPPSGGTDTRYF	TGCGCCAGCAGCCAAACGCCGCCTAGCGGGGGGACAGATACGCGGTATTTT
TRBD2	TRBV6-1	TRBJ2-7	NA	CASSDLAGTENYEQYF	TGTGCCAGCAGTGATCTAGCGGGAACAGAGAACTACGAGCAGTACTTC
NA	TRBV29-1	TRBJ1-2	NA	CSVVPSGAYGYTF	TGCAGCGTTGTTCCTTCGGGAGCCTATGGCTACACCTTC